This T cell receptor (beta chain) was identified during a study of blood T cells in healthy people across ages. The CDR3 length is 17 residues. The germline gives CDR1 LGHDT, CDR2 YNNKEL (reference sequence). V shed 4 bases and J shed 0 bases, with 17 bases lying between them. Using a J-beta primer mix together with a sample-barcoded 5' primer, a second PCR was run for roughly 7 to 11 cycles. MiXCR, run by TCRdb on the 5' RACE reads, gives a single entry per CDR3 protein. The table includes about 770,000 distinct CDR3 sequences, around 45% detected once. This receptor was taken from a man between 60 and 70 years old in good health. J is TRBJ2-3 and V is TRBV3-1, with D perhaps TRBD1 (6 bases). Sequences were obtained from blood. CDR3 protein: CASSPRLGATSTDTQYF. For the CDR3, the DNA is TGTGCCAGCAGCCCACGCCTGGGGGCTACTAGCACAGATACGCAGTATTTT.